A single sample gave rise to the 32 T cell receptor beta chains below, sequenced in a study of cytomegalovirus exposure and HLA in healthy donors. Primers: 60 Vbeta forward and 13 Jbeta reverse. Sequencing was performed with immunoSEQ multiplex PCR; in TCRdb, only in-frame clones are kept and a portion is missing. The sample lists about 110,000 clones, around 81% occurring once. The source material was PBMCs. These receptors all come from a woman under 40 in good health and CMV-seronegative.

V is TRBV19 and J is TRBJ2-2, with D hard to call. CDR3 length equals 12 residues. The V gene's germline CDR1 is LNHDA and CDR2 SQIVND (reference sequence). V was shortened by 3 bases and J by 4 bases, with 3 bases between the two germline ends. Here the CDR3 reads CASSIGTGELFF. DNA of the CDR3: TGTGCCAGTAGTATCGGCACCGGGGAGCTGTTTTTT.

V usage is TRBV28 and J usage is TRBJ2-2; D is perhaps TRBD2 (6 bases). Germline V gene lookup returns CDR1 MDHEN and CDR2 SYDVKM. V lost 9 bases and J lost 6, with 14 bases in between. The CDR3 length is 13 residues. This chain's CDR3 is CASGTPTPGELFF. CDR3 sequence (DNA): TGTGCCAGTGGGACTCCAACACCCGGGGAGCTGTTTTTT.

This clone was detected only once. The rearrangement joins TRBV5-1 to TRBJ2-1, with TRBD1 as a possible D gene (5 bases). The V end lost 4 bases, the J end lost 6 bases, and 17 bases lay between the germline ends. Germline lookup yields CDR1 SGHRS and CDR2 YFSETQ. This CDR3 contains 15 residues. Written as DNA, the CDR3 is TGCGCCAGCAGCCTCCTAGGGGTAAGGATCAATGAGCAGTTCTTC. Translated: CASSLLGVRINEQFF.

There are a few counts of this clone. The chain uses TRBV6-1 and TRBJ1-5; 8 bases are shared with TRBD1. V shed 3 bases and J 4 bases; nucleotides not matched to a gene: 5. This CDR3 spans 15 amino acids. The germline gives CDR1 MNHNS, CDR2 SASEGT. Written as DNA, the CDR3 is TGTGCCAGCAGTGATCAGACAGGGGTTAATCAGCCCCAGCATTTT. Its translation is CASSDQTGVNQPQHF.

This chain connects TRBV30 to TRBJ2-1; D possibly corresponds to TRBD2 (6 bases). Trimming cost V 0 bases and J 0 bases, with 12 bases left between them. The CDR3 runs to 16 residues. Germline loops: CDR1 GTSNPN, CDR2 SVGIG (reference sequence). The chain's CDR3 is CAWSVSGVSSYNEQFF. The CDR3 DNA reads TGTGCCTGGAGTGTTAGCGGCGTAAGCTCCTACAATGAGCAGTTCTTC.

This clone was detected a few times. The genes are TRBV4-1 and TRBJ1-1; possibly TRBD1 for D (6 bases). Trimming stripped 1 base from V and 1 base from J, with 10 bases between. CDR3 size: 15 residues. Germline V gene sequence: CDR1 MGHRA, CDR2 YSYEKL. The CDR3 spells CASSQVYRANTEAFF. The CDR3 bases are TGCGCCAGCAGCCAAGTCTACAGGGCGAACACTGAAGCTTTCTTT.

The gene calls are TRBV5-8 and TRBJ2-7; 9 bases agree with TRBD1. Germline V gene sequence: CDR1 SGHTS, CDR2 YDEGEE. This CDR3 has 16 residues. The junction had 6 bases not matched to a gene; V was cut back by 2 bases and J by 0 bases. DNA for the CDR3: TGTGCCAGCAGCTTCCACAGGGGGCGGAGCTCCTACGAGCAGTACTTC. This sequence encodes CASSFHRGRSSYEQYF.

The chain links TRBV6-6 to TRBJ2-7, with D perhaps TRBD2 (5 bases). Per the germline V gene, CDR1 is MNHNY and CDR2 is SVGAGI (reference sequence). V dropped 5 bases and J dropped 0 bases, with 17 bases sitting between them. There are 16 residues in the CDR3. The DNA for the CDR3 is TGTGCCAGCAGTAGCCCTACGCGGGTGAGCTCCTACGAGCAGTACTTC. It codes for CASSSPTRVSSYEQYF.

V usage is TRBV9 and J usage is TRBJ2-2, with 7 bases lining up with TRBD1. The J segment lost 4 bases and the V segment lost 4 bases, leaving 7 bases of the junction unmatched. The CDR3 loop spans 15 amino acids. CDR1 and CDR2 from the germline V gene are SGDLS and YYNGEE. The CDR3 coding sequence is TGTGCCAGCAGCCCCCGGCCAGGGGGCACCGGGGAGCTGTTTTTT. Its protein is CASSPRPGGTGELFF. The full variable domain, in which reference TRBV9 and TRBJ2-2 provide the parts outside the CDR3, is DSGVTQTPKHLITATGQRVTLRCSPRSGDLSVYWYQQSLDQGLQFLIQYYNGEERAKGNILERFSAQQFPDLHSELNLSSLELGDSALYFCASSPRPGGTGELFFGEGSRLTVL.

The chain links TRBV11-3 to TRBJ2-1, with TRBD2 matching over 9 bases. This CDR3 spans 19 amino acids. V was clipped by 4 bases and J by 4 bases; unmatched bases: 17. Germline-derived CDR1 and CDR2 are SGHNT and YENEEA. CDR3: CASSSSAVPAGGPYNEQFF. CDR3 sequence (DNA): TGTGCCAGCAGCTCGTCTGCCGTCCCGGCGGGAGGGCCTTACAATGAGCAGTTCTTC.

J is TRBJ2-2 and V is TRBV5-5; tentatively, D is TRBD2 (5 bases). Germline V gene lookup returns CDR1 SGHKS and CDR2 YYEKEE (reference sequence). The CDR3 runs to 14 residues. Trimming pared 5 bases from V and 4 bases from J, leaving 12 bases between. In nucleotides, the CDR3 is TGTGCCAGCAGTTATTTAGAGGGCACCGGGGAGCTGTTTTTT. Protein: CASSYLEGTGELFF.

This rearrangement joins TRBV19 to TRBJ2-2, with 8 bases identical to TRBD2. Germline V gives CDR1 LNHDA, CDR2 SQIVND (reference sequence). The CDR3 runs 16 residues. Losses at the gene ends were 3 bases for V and 4 bases for J; bases not matched to a gene: 7. CDR3 protein: CASSISGGRGTGELFF. CDR3 DNA: TGTGCCAGTAGTATTTCGGGAGGGCGCGGCACCGGGGAGCTGTTTTTT.

The gene calls are TRBV2 and TRBJ2-5; 7 bases agree with TRBD1. The CDR3 sequence is 13 residues long. The V gene end was trimmed by 7 bases and the J gene end by 2 bases; junction bases not matched to a gene: 4. Germline V CDR1 and CDR2: SNHLY, FYNNEI. The CDR3 DNA reads TGTGCCAGCATCGGGACAGCACAAGAGACCCAGTACTTC. Translated: CASIGTAQETQYF.

The genes are TRBV27 and TRBJ2-5; D gene uncertain. The germline V gene has CDR1 MNHEY and CDR2 SMNVEV (reference sequence). The germline V and J ends were trimmed by 4 bases and 2 bases, with 11 bases remaining between them. This CDR3 spans 14 amino acids. CDR3 bases: TGTGCCAGCAGTTCGCCCGGAGCTCAAGAGACCCAGTACTTC. The encoded protein is CASSSPGAQETQYF.

The chain carries TRBV4-1 and TRBJ2-3, with 10 bases matching TRBD2. The V segment lost 6 bases and the J segment 1 base; nucleotides outside the gene matches: 13. The CDR3 has 18 amino acids. Germline loops: CDR1 MGHRA, CDR2 YSYEKL. The DNA for the CDR3 is TGCGCCAGCAGGGGGGCTAGCGGGAGTTTAGCCGGCACAGATACGCAGTATTTT. Translation: CASRGASGSLAGTDTQYF.

The chain carries TRBV27 and TRBJ2-3; TRBD2 aligns across 8 bases. Per germline, CDR1 MNHEY and CDR2 SMNVEV (reference sequence). The V segment lost 4 bases and the J segment 6 bases; nucleotides outside the gene matches: 9. The CDR3 is 15 amino acids. The CDR3 bases are TGTGCCAGCAGTTGGGGCGGGAGGCCATCGGATACGCAGTATTTT. Its protein product is CASSWGGRPSDTQYF.

V is TRBV2 and J is TRBJ1-4; tentatively, D is TRBD1 (5 bases). The germline CDR1 and CDR2 sequences are SNHLY and FYNNEI. The CDR3 has 15 residues. Trimming took off 6 bases at V and 6 bases at J, with 17 bases between the two ends. DNA for the CDR3: TGTGCCAGCAGGGAAAGACAGCTTGGAGATGAAAAACTGTTTTTT. Translation gives CASRERQLGDEKLFF. Supplemented by reference TRBV2 and TRBJ1-4, the full variable domain reads EPEVTQTPSHQVTQMGQEVILRCVPISNHLYFYWYRQILGQKVEFLVSFYNNEISEKSEIFDDQFSVERPDGSNFTLKIRSTKLEDSAMYFCASRERQLGDEKLFFGSGTQLSVL.

The chain recombines TRBV7-2 with TRBJ2-7, with 10 bases fitting TRBD2. This CDR3 has 17 amino acids. V lost 2 bases and J lost 4; bases outside the gene matches: 11. The V gene's germline CDR1 is SGHTA and CDR2 FQGNSA. CDR3 in DNA: TGTGCCAGCAGCTTACGGAGCGGGAGGGGAGGGCTATACGAGCAGTACTTC. Translation: CASSLRSGRGGLYEQYF. Looking up the rest from reference TRBV7-2 and TRBJ2-7 gives the full variable domain: GAGVSQSPSNKVTEKGKDVELRCDPISGHTALYWYRQSLGQGLEFLIYFQGNSAPDKSGLPSDRFSAERTGGSVSTLTIQRTQQEDSAVYLCASSLRSGRGGLYEQYFGPGTRLTVT.

This clone occurred once. Distinct nucleotide sequences in the sample also encode this CDR3. The chain is built from TRBV5-1 and TRBJ1-1; D perhaps matches TRBD1 (5 bases). Germline V gene lookup returns CDR1 SGHRS and CDR2 YFSETQ. Trimming removed 4 bases from V and 0 bases from J, with 10 bases in between. There are 14 residues in the CDR3. The CDR3 DNA follows: TGCGCCAGCAGCCCGGACACTTTGAACACTGAAGCTTTCTTT. This sequence encodes CASSPDTLNTEAFF.

Concerning this clone itself: One junction end does not reproduce the germline sequence, and a read error may be involved. The chain has TRBV6-4 and TRBJ2-1; possible D gene TRBD2, 5 bases. CDR1 is MRHNA and CDR2 is SNTAGT in the germline V gene. The CDR3 spans 15 residues. The CDR3 sequence: CASSDSEGRINEQLF. CDR3 DNA: TGTGCCAGCAGTGACTCTGAGGGAAGGATAAATGAGCAGCTCTTC.

V is TRBV7-9 and J is TRBJ1-2; 9 bases fit TRBD1. This CDR3 comprises 15 residues. The germline V gene has CDR1 SEHNR and CDR2 FQNEAQ (reference sequence). Germline trimming cut 2 bases from V and 4 bases from J; bases unmatched to any gene: 5. CDR3 sequence: CASSLHGTGIYGYTF. The CDR3 bases are TGTGCCAGCAGCTTACATGGGACAGGGATCTATGGCTACACCTTC.

This clone was detected only once. The J gene is TRBJ2-7, the V gene TRBV7-2, with D uncertain. V lost 1 base to trimming and J lost 3 bases, with 10 bases between them. The CDR3 runs to 14 residues. CDR1 and CDR2 from the germline V gene are SGHTA and FQGNSA. The chain's CDR3 is CASSLGGVGYEQYF. In nucleotides, the CDR3 is TGTGCCAGCAGCTTAGGAGGTGTCGGCTACGAGCAGTACTTC. The entire variable domain, with the rest obtained from reference TRBV7-2 and TRBJ2-7, is as follows: GAGVSQSPSNKVTEKGKDVELRCDPISGHTALYWYRQSLGQGLEFLIYFQGNSAPDKSGLPSDRFSAERTGGSVSTLTIQRTQQEDSAVYLCASSLGGVGYEQYFGPGTRLTVT.

This chain connects TRBV5-1 to TRBJ1-6, with D tentatively TRBD1 (5 bases). This CDR3 spans 16 amino acids. Trimming left V 2 bases short and J 7 bases short, with 16 bases between. Germline assignment: CDR1 SGHRS and CDR2 YFSETQ. The CDR3 region is CASSFQGGRENSPLHF. CDR3 DNA: TGCGCCAGCAGCTTCCAGGGAGGAAGGGAAAATTCACCCCTCCACTTT.

The chain has TRBV5-1 and TRBJ2-7; 8 nucleotides align to TRBD2. CDR3 length: 13 amino acids. Germline V gives CDR1 SGHRS, CDR2 YFSETQ. Unmatched junction bases numbered 3, after V lost 1 base and J lost 6 bases. The CDR3 nucleotides are TGCGCCAGCAGCTTGAGCGGGAGTGTCGAGCAGTACTTC. It is translated as CASSLSGSVEQYF.

This chain's CDR3 is CASSPYYTDTQYF. As DNA, the CDR3 is TGTGCCAGCAGCCCCTATTACACAGATACGCAGTATTTT. V gene TRBV7-2 combines with J gene TRBJ2-3; unclear D gene. Germline assignment: CDR1 SGHTA and CDR2 FQGNSA. V gave up 5 bases and J gave up 2 bases, with 8 bases separating them. The CDR3 sequence is 13 residues long.

A remark on this clone: The conserved closing phenylalanine or tryptophan is absent in this CDR3, likely reflecting a read error. This chain uses TRBV6-6 with TRBJ1-2; D perhaps matches TRBD1 (5 bases). Trimming pared 0 bases from V and 8 bases from J, leaving 16 bases between. The CDR3 loop spans 15 amino acids. CDR1 MNHNY and CDR2 SVGAGI come from the germline V gene (reference sequence). In DNA form, the CDR3 reads TGTGCCAGCAGTTACTCCGTACGGGAGACAGACGGCTACACCCTC. Its protein is CASSYSVRETDGYTL.

This chain uses TRBV6-4 with TRBJ1-5; D is uncertain. Germline assignment: CDR1 MRHNA and CDR2 SNTAGT. CDR3 length: 14 residues. Trimming shortened V by 6 bases and J by 9 bases, and 18 bases separated the two germline ends. CDR3 DNA sequence: TGTGCCAGCAGCCCTGGGCCCTCACTAGGGCCCCAGCATTTT. Protein: CASSPGPSLGPQHF.

The chain couples TRBV29-1 to TRBJ2-1; TRBD2 is a possible D gene (7 bases). Between the trimmed V and J ends, which lost 4 bases and 9 bases, there was a span of 28 bases. This CDR3 region has 17 residues. Per the germline V gene, CDR1 is SQVTM and CDR2 is ANQGSEA. The DNA of the CDR3 is TGCAGCGTTGTAGATATGAGTACAGGGACTATGAGGGGTGAGCAGTTCTTC. Protein product: CSVVDMSTGTMRGEQFF.

The rearrangement links TRBV19 to TRBJ1-1; TRBD1 agrees at 7 bases. The length of the CDR3 is 16 residues. The V segment lost 4 bases and the J segment 1 base; nucleotides outside the gene matches: 9. Germline CDR1 reads LNHDA; CDR2 reads SQIVND (reference sequence). The CDR3 protein is CASSTLQGKQNTEAFF. The CDR3 bases are TGTGCCAGTAGTACCCTACAGGGGAAGCAGAACACTGAAGCTTTCTTT.

Notes on this clone: An end of the junction differs from the germline gene, which may be a read error. The V call is TRBV7-9, the J call TRBJ2-3; D possibly corresponds to TRBD2 (5 bases). The CDR3 loop spans 14 amino acids. CDR1 is SEHNR, CDR2 FQNEAQ, per germline (reference sequence). CDR3 protein: CSSSLGGSTDTQYF. The DNA for the CDR3 is TGTTCCAGCAGCTTAGGAGGTAGCACAGATACGCAGTATTTT.

The rearrangement links TRBV19 to TRBJ1-1, with 11 bases matching TRBD1. The length of the CDR3 is 13 residues. CDR1 is LNHDA, CDR2 SQIVND, per germline (reference sequence). V was pared by 6 bases and J by 3 bases, with 0 bases of the junction left unmatched. In DNA, the CDR3 is TGTGCCAGTAGGGACAGGGGGCACACTGAAGCTTTCTTT. The encoded protein is CASRDRGHTEAFF. Full variable domain (remainder filled in from reference TRBV19 and TRBJ1-1): DGGITQSPKYLFRKEGQNVTLSCEQNLNHDAMYWYRQDPGQGLRLIYYSQIVNDFQKGDIAEGYSVSREKKESFPLTVTSAQKNPTAFYLCASRDRGHTEAFFGQGTRLTVV.

The V and J genes are TRBV5-6 and TRBJ2-1, with D possibly TRBD1 on 6 matching bases. The V end was cut by 3 bases, the J end by 13 bases, with 11 bases between. The CDR3 totals 11 residues. Per germline, CDR1 SGHDT and CDR2 YYEEEE. The CDR3 protein is CASSSATGQFF. The CDR3 nucleotides are TGTGCCAGCAGCTCCGCGACAGGTCAGTTCTTC.